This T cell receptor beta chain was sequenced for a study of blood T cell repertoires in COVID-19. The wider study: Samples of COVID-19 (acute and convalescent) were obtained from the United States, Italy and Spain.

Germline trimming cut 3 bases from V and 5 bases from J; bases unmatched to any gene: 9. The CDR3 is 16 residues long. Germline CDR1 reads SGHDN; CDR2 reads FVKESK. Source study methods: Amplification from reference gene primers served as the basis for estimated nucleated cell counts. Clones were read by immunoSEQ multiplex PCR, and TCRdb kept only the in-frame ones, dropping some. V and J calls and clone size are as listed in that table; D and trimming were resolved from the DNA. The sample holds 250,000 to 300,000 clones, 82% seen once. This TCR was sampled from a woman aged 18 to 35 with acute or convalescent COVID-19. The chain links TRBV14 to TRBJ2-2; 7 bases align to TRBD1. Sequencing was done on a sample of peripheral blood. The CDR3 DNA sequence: TGTGCCAGCAGCCATAGAAGCCGGGACAGTACCGGGGAGCTGTTTTTT. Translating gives CASSHRSRDSTGELFF.